One and the same sample provided the 26 T cell receptor beta chains below, sequenced in a study of shared clonotypes between healthy human individuals. Clones were sequenced by immunoSEQ multiplex PCR, and TCRdb holds only the in-frame ones, with some missing. The profile covers fewer than 850,000 clones, with about 78% appearing a single time and approximately 2% taken by the ten largest. The sample comprised memory CD4+ T cells sorted from blood. Noted subset: CD45RA-negative fraction. The receptor set was obtained from a woman aged 25 to 39 in good health.

For this clone: Additional DNA sequences in this sample encode the identical CDR3. The CDR3 protein is CASSLRETQYF. The CDR3 bases are TGCGCCAGCAGCTTACGAGAGACCCAGTACTTC. This chain uses TRBV5-1 with TRBJ2-5; D uncertain. The germline V and J ends were trimmed by 2 bases and 4 bases, with 3 bases remaining between them. Germline assignment: CDR1 SGHRS and CDR2 YFSETQ. This CDR3 has 11 amino acids.

The DNA of the CDR3 is TGTGCCAGCTCACCAGGGAACACTAATGAAAAACTGTTTTTT. Translating gives CASSPGNTNEKLFF. This rearrangement joins TRBV18 to TRBJ1-4; D uncertain. CDR1 and CDR2 from the germline V gene are KGHSH and LQKENI. The CDR3 contains 14 residues. The ends were cut back, 2 bases at V and 2 bases at J, with 6 bases in the middle.

This clone was observed at least ten times. For the CDR3, the DNA is TGCGCCAGCAGTCCTAGCGCACAACCCGGGGAGCTGTTTTTT. This codes for CASSPSAQPGELFF. The chain carries TRBV10-2 and TRBJ2-2, with TRBD2 as a possible D gene (6 bases). There are 14 residues in the CDR3. The V gene lost 5 bases and the J gene lost 6 bases, with 13 bases spanning the gap. Germline V CDR1 and CDR2: WSHSY, SAAADI.

The chain carries TRBV5-1 and TRBJ2-1, with D perhaps TRBD1 (6 bases). Between the trimmed V and J ends, which lost 0 bases and 5 bases, there was a span of 15 bases. This CDR3 has 16 residues. Germline CDR1 SGHRS, CDR2 YFSETQ. In DNA form, the CDR3 reads TGCGCCAGCAGCTTGGAACCAGGGGTAACCAACAATGAGCAGTTCTTC. Amino acid sequence: CASSLEPGVTNNEQFF. Full variable domain (rest looked up from reference TRBV5-1 and TRBJ2-1): KAGVTQTPRYLIKTRGQQVTLSCSPISGHRSVSWYQQTPGQGLQFLFEYFSETQRNKGNFPGRFSGRQFSNSRSEMNVSTLELGDSALYLCASSLEPGVTNNEQFFGPGTRLTVL.

This clone was seen just once. Other DNA sequences in the same sample also yield this CDR3. The chain combines TRBV7-2 with TRBJ1-1; D unresolved. The CDR3 is 13 amino acids. Germline lookup yields CDR1 SGHTA and CDR2 FQGNSA. Deletions cut 2 bases from V and 1 base from J, with 5 bases between. CDR3 bases: TGTGCCAGCAGCTTATATAGGAACACTGAAGCTTTCTTT. As protein: CASSLYRNTEAFF. The full variable domain, in which reference TRBV7-2 and TRBJ1-1 provide the parts outside the CDR3, is GAGVSQSPSNKVTEKGKDVELRCDPISGHTALYWYRQSLGQGLEFLIYFQGNSAPDKSGLPSDRFSAERTGGSVSTLTIQRTQQEDSAVYLCASSLYRNTEAFFGQGTRLTVV.

The gene calls are TRBV13 and TRBJ2-1; TRBD2 matches 8 bases. CDR1 PRHDT and CDR2 FYEKMQ come from the germline V gene (reference sequence). The ends lost 4 bases at V and 8 bases at J; junction bases unmatched: 10. The CDR3 runs to 15 residues. The CDR3 spells CASSSREAGAYEQFF. Written as DNA, the CDR3 is TGTGCCAGCAGCTCCCGGGAAGCGGGAGCTTATGAGCAGTTCTTC.

The chain is built from TRBV28 and TRBJ1-2; D ambiguous. The germline gives CDR1 MDHEN, CDR2 SYDVKM. The CDR3 covers 12 residues. V was trimmed by 5 bases and J by 8 bases, leaving 12 bases between them. CDR3 loop: CASSTGVGGYTF. As DNA, the CDR3 is TGTGCCAGCAGTACCGGGGTGGGAGGCTACACCTTC.

This clone was recorded once. This sequence joins TRBV5-4 and TRBJ2-1; 10 bases agree with TRBD2. The trim removed 4 bases at V and 6 bases at J, leaving 10 bases unmatched. CDR1 SGHNT and CDR2 YYREEE come from the germline V gene (reference sequence). This CDR3 spans 16 amino acids. In nucleotides, the CDR3 is TGTGCCAGCAGCCCGACTCTAGCGGGAGTCTTCAATGAGCAGTTCTTC. Protein sequence: CASSPTLAGVFNEQFF.

This clone appeared many times. The V gene is TRBV5-1, the J gene TRBJ2-5; 13 bases map to TRBD2. With 1 base clipped from V and 5 bases from J, the junction kept 5 bases outside the gene matches. Germline CDR1 is SGHRS and CDR2 is YFSETQ. The CDR3 consists of 16 residues. The CDR3 nucleotides are TGCGCCAGCAGCTTGACTAGCGGGAGGGCCGGGGAGACCCAGTACTTC. Encoded protein: CASSLTSGRAGETQYF.

The CDR3 here is CASSSYEETQYF. CDR3 nucleotide sequence: TGTGCCAGCAGCTCATATGAGGAGACCCAGTACTTC. V is TRBV7-2 and J is TRBJ2-5; no reliable D call. Trimming took off 4 bases at V and 5 bases at J, with 8 bases between the two ends. This CDR3 region has 12 residues. Looked up from germline, CDR1 is SGHTA and CDR2 is FQGNSA.

The chain joins TRBV11-3 to TRBJ2-1, with 8 bases fitting TRBD1. CDR1 is SGHNT, CDR2 YENEEA, per germline. CDR3 length equals 16 residues. The trim removed 5 bases at V and 7 bases at J, leaving 13 bases unmatched. The CDR3 DNA follows: TGTGCCAGCAGCCTTTCTTACGGACAGGGCGGGAATGAGCAGTTCTTC. Residues: CASSLSYGQGGNEQFF.

The rearrangement joins TRBV27 to TRBJ1-2, with TRBD1 as a possible D gene (6 bases). Trimming removed 6 bases from V and 0 bases from J, with 14 bases in between. Germline lookup yields CDR1 MNHEY and CDR2 SMNVEV (reference sequence). The CDR3 has 15 residues. The CDR3 region has the DNA TGTGCCAGCAGCCCAGGACAGAGACCTAACTATGGCTACACCTTC. This encodes CASSPGQRPNYGYTF.

The genes are TRBV5-1 and TRBJ2-3, with 12 bases matching TRBD2. Germline V gene lookup returns CDR1 SGHRS and CDR2 YFSETQ. V lost 1 base, J lost 9 bases, and 12 bases stayed unmatched. The CDR3 consists of 17 residues. The CDR3 spells CASSLPSGRAIVRTQYF. The CDR3 DNA sequence: TGCGCCAGCAGCTTGCCTAGCGGGAGGGCCATCGTTCGAACGCAGTATTTT. The whole variable domain, filled in from reference TRBV5-1 and TRBJ2-3, reads KAGVTQTPRYLIKTRGQQVTLSCSPISGHRSVSWYQQTPGQGLQFLFEYFSETQRNKGNFPGRFSGRQFSNSRSEMNVSTLELGDSALYLCASSLPSGRAIVRTQYFGPGTRLTVL.

This sequence joins TRBV7-8 and TRBJ1-2, with 10 bases that match TRBD1. Germline CDR1 and CDR2: SGHVS and FQNEAQ. This CDR3 comprises 14 residues. V lost 1 base, J lost 8 bases, and 4 bases stayed unmatched. This chain's CDR3 is CASSLVGQGYGYTF. The CDR3 DNA sequence: TGTGCCAGCAGCTTAGTGGGACAGGGGTACGGCTACACCTTC.

In this sample, this clone turned up many times. The chain combines TRBV6-5 with TRBJ1-2, with a tentative D call TRBD1 (6 bases). In germline, CDR1 is MNHEY, CDR2 SVGAGI. This CDR3 comprises 15 residues. The V gene lost 6 bases and the J gene lost 3 bases, with 17 bases spanning the gap. This CDR3 reads CASRPPTGRDYGYTF. CDR3 coding DNA: TGTGCCAGCAGACCACCTACAGGGAGGGACTATGGCTACACCTTC.

V gene TRBV9 combines with J gene TRBJ1-2; unclear D gene. Looked up from germline, CDR1 is SGDLS and CDR2 is YYNGEE. The CDR3 has 15 amino acids. V was shortened by 3 bases and J by 7 bases, with 19 bases between the two germline ends. CDR3 sequence reads: CASSANNRAAAGYTF. CDR3 nucleotides: TGTGCCAGCAGCGCCAACAATCGAGCGGCCGCTGGCTACACCTTC.

The genes are TRBV12-5 and TRBJ2-3; the D gene could be TRBD1 or TRBD2 (6 bases each). The CDR3 consists of 16 residues. The V gene lost 0 bases and the J gene lost 6 bases, with 16 bases spanning the gap. Germline CDR1 LGHNT, CDR2 FRNRAP. CDR3 nucleotides: TGTGCTAGTGGTTTGGTACTGGGGGGCGCGCCGGATACGCAGTATTTT. It yields the protein CASGLVLGGAPDTQYF.

This rearrangement joins TRBV7-9 to TRBJ2-5; weak D call: TRBD1 (7 bases). CDR1 and CDR2 (germline): SEHNR, FQNEAQ (reference sequence). The CDR3 has 17 amino acids. With 1 base removed from V and 10 bases from J, the gap between germline ends came to 25 bases. The CDR3 region is CASSLVTGARGRIGQYF. CDR3 coding DNA: TGTGCCAGCAGCTTAGTTACAGGGGCTAGAGGGAGGATTGGCCAGTACTTC.

The chain links TRBV11-2 to TRBJ2-7; D remains ambiguous. Trimming removed 2 bases at V and 1 base at J, with 12 bases between. In germline, CDR1 is SGHAT, CDR2 FQNNGV. This CDR3 has 15 amino acids. CDR3 sequence: CASSLSRVGSYEQYF. CDR3 nucleotides: TGTGCCAGCAGCTTAAGTAGGGTTGGATCCTACGAGCAGTACTTC. The entire variable domain, with the rest obtained from reference TRBV11-2 and TRBJ2-7, is as follows: EAGVAQSPRYKIIEKRQSVAFWCNPISGHATLYWYQQILGQGPKLLIQFQNNGVVDDSQLPKDRFSAERLKGVDSTLKIQPAKLEDSAVYLCASSLSRVGSYEQYFGPGTRLTVT.

This clone was observed a single time. The chain links TRBV5-1 to TRBJ1-1; D ambiguous. The CDR3 runs 13 residues. The V gene lost 4 bases and the J gene lost 0 bases, with 7 bases spanning the gap. CDR1 is SGHRS and CDR2 is YFSETQ in the germline V gene. In DNA, the CDR3 is TGCGCCAGCAGCGGCAGTTTGAACACTGAAGCTTTCTTT. It specifies CASSGSLNTEAFF.

The chain carries TRBV6-1 and TRBJ2-6; maybe TRBD1 (5 bases). The CDR3 contains 14 residues. V was pared by 10 bases and J by 0 bases, with 10 bases between. CDR1 and CDR2 (germline): MNHNS, SASEGT. Here the CDR3 DNA reads TGTGCCACGGTCAGGGCCTCTGGGGCCAACGTCCTGACTTTC. Amino acid sequence: CATVRASGANVLTF.

This chain uses TRBV4-1 with TRBJ2-5; no definite D call. The CDR3 has 13 residues. With 1 base removed from V and 3 bases from J, the gap between germline ends came to 6 bases. The germline V gene has CDR1 MGHRA and CDR2 YSYEKL. This CDR3 reads CASSQASEETQYF. CDR3 nucleotide sequence: TGCGCCAGCAGCCAAGCTTCGGAAGAGACCCAGTACTTC.

This clone was picked up one time. The chain joins TRBV7-2 to TRBJ2-1, with D possibly TRBD2 on 6 matching bases. The CDR3 covers 17 residues. Germline V lookup: CDR1 SGHTA, CDR2 FQGNSA. V was clipped by 1 base and J by 5 bases, with 18 bases between them. CDR3 region: CASSLVPSGVVNNEQFF. CDR3 nucleotides: TGTGCCAGCAGCTTAGTTCCCTCGGGGGTGGTAAACAATGAGCAGTTCTTC. The full variable domain, in which reference TRBV7-2 and TRBJ2-1 provide the parts outside the CDR3, is GAGVSQSPSNKVTEKGKDVELRCDPISGHTALYWYRQSLGQGLEFLIYFQGNSAPDKSGLPSDRFSAERTGGSVSTLTIQRTQQEDSAVYLCASSLVPSGVVNNEQFFGPGTRLTVL.

With respect to this clone: A much larger clone lies a single base off, so this may be a read error. This specimen includes other DNA sequences encoding the same CDR3. V usage is TRBV11-3 and J usage is TRBJ2-1; D possibly corresponds to TRBD2 (5 bases). The ends were cut back, 5 bases at V and 6 bases at J, with 5 bases in the middle. CDR1 and CDR2 (germline): SGHNT, YENEEA. This CDR3 has 11 amino acids. In nucleotides, the CDR3 is TGTGCCAGCAGCCGGGGCAATGAGCAGTTCTTC. This encodes CASSRGNEQFF.

This chain uses TRBV9 with TRBJ2-7, with 8 nucleotides matching TRBD1. The V segment lost 4 bases and the J segment 4 bases; nucleotides outside the gene matches: 10. Germline loops: CDR1 SGDLS, CDR2 YYNGEE. The CDR3 spans 15 residues. CDR3 sequence reads: CASSRNQGAGYEQYF. The DNA for the CDR3 is TGTGCCAGCAGCAGAAATCAGGGGGCGGGATACGAGCAGTACTTC.

The chain links TRBV21-1 to TRBJ1-1; TRBD1 was called by the table and not checked on the DNA. TRBV21-1 is given as a pseudogene. The CDR3 loop spans 13 amino acids. The CDR3 DNA reads as TGTGCCAGCAGCAAAAAGGGGGCTACTGAAGCTTTCTTT. It translates to CASSKKGATEAFF.